The 21 T cell receptor beta chains below come from one sample, sequenced in a study of T-cell memory formation after mild COVID-19. MiXCR, applied by TCRdb to the 5' RACE reads, yields one record per CDR3 protein. The table lists over 350,000 distinct CDR3 sequences, approximately 24% of them singletons, with 7.5% to 10% in the top ten. Sequencing was performed on PBMCs or a T cell subset sorted from them (not recorded which). All receptors derive from an adult woman who had mild COVID-19 (a few samples of this study predate the infection). Cell type and time point are not known.

The rearrangement uses TRBV27 and TRBJ2-1; TRBD1 aligns across 11 bases. Germline V gene lookup returns CDR1 MNHEY and CDR2 SMNVEV (reference sequence). Trimming at V came to 4 bases and at J to 2 bases, leaving 1 base not matched to a gene. There are 15 residues in the CDR3. The CDR3 here is CASSWTGGPYNEQFF. CDR3 nucleotides: TGTGCCAGCAGTTGGACAGGGGGCCCCTACAATGAGCAGTTCTTC.

The V and J genes are TRBV12-3 or TRBV12-4 and TRBJ2-1; 9 bases line up with TRBD2. The CDR3 has 15 residues. After removal of 3 bases from V and 6 bases from J, the junction contained 6 bases not matched to a gene. This chain's CDR3 is CASSFGGRALNEQFF. The DNA for the CDR3 is TGTGCCAGCAGTTTTGGCGGGAGGGCCCTCAATGAGCAGTTCTTC.

This chain uses TRBV7-8 with TRBJ2-5; weak D call: TRBD2 (5 bases). Trimming stripped 4 bases from V and 6 bases from J, with 18 bases between. The CDR3 is 15 residues long. Germline CDR1 is SGHVS and CDR2 is FQNEAQ. The CDR3: CASSSARQPGKTQYF. DNA for the CDR3: TGTGCCAGCAGCTCGGCCCGACAACCCGGGAAGACCCAGTACTTC.

This clonotype was counted between two and nine times. In DNA, the CDR3 is TGTGCCAGCAGCTTAGCGCTGTTGCGGGATGGTGGTGGTACGCAGTATTTT. Amino acid sequence: CASSLALLRDGGGTQYF. The chain couples TRBV7-2 to TRBJ2-3, with D perhaps TRBD2 (6 bases). V dropped 0 bases and J dropped 8 bases, with 21 bases sitting between them. The germline CDR1 and CDR2 sequences are SGHTA and FQGNSA. The CDR3 runs to 17 residues.

The rearrangement joins TRBV24-1 to TRBJ2-7; 7 nucleotides agree with TRBD1. With 4 bases clipped from V and 2 bases from J, the junction kept 10 bases outside the gene matches. The CDR3 consists of 16 residues. Germline V gene lookup returns CDR1 KGHDR and CDR2 SFDVKD. The CDR3: CATSDKPGTDPYEQYF. CDR3 nucleotides: TGTGCCACCAGTGACAAACCGGGGACAGATCCCTACGAGCAGTACTTC.

This clonotype has more than one count but fewer than ten. J is TRBJ1-1 and V is TRBV7-2, with 9 positions matching TRBD1. Germline lookup yields CDR1 SGHTA and CDR2 FQGNSA. V lost 4 bases and J lost 4; bases outside the gene matches: 10. The CDR3 totals 16 residues. This CDR3 reads CASSSQGAQVGTEAFF. The CDR3 DNA follows: TGTGCCAGCAGCTCACAGGGGGCGCAGGTGGGCACTGAAGCTTTCTTT.

J is TRBJ2-1 and V is TRBV11-2; possibly TRBD2 for D (5 bases). V lost 8 bases and J lost 3, with 17 bases in between. CDR1 and CDR2 (germline): SGHAT, FQNNGV. The CDR3 contains 15 residues. CDR3 nucleotides: TGTGCCAGCGCTCCGCGGGTAACTCACTACAATGAGCAGTTCTTC. Translating it yields CASAPRVTHYNEQFF.

V and J are TRBV30 and TRBJ1-2; D not certain. This CDR3 is 16 amino acids long. Deletions cut 0 bases from V and 8 bases from J, with 22 bases between. Germline V lookup: CDR1 GTSNPN, CDR2 SVGIG (reference sequence). The CDR3 protein is CAWSVQRTPRELGYTF. The CDR3 region has the DNA TGTGCCTGGAGTGTACAGCGGACCCCAAGAGAGTTAGGCTACACCTTC. Full variable domain (missing parts from reference TRBV30 and TRBJ1-2): SQTIHQWPATLVQPVGSPLSLECTVEGTSNPNLYWYRQAAGRGLQLLFYSVGIGQISSEVPQNLSASRPQDRQFILSSKKLLLSDSGFYLCAWSVQRTPRELGYTFGSGTRLTVV.

The V gene is TRBV29-1, the J gene TRBJ2-5; TRBD2 matches 7 bases. The CDR3 runs to 16 residues. The trim removed 3 bases at V and 0 bases at J, leaving 10 bases unmatched. The V gene's germline CDR1 is SQVTM and CDR2 ANQGSEA. The CDR3 loop is CSVEGGARRYQETQYF. The DNA for the CDR3 is TGCAGCGTTGAGGGAGGGGCCAGGAGGTACCAAGAGACCCAGTACTTC.

This clonotype was observed a few times. The chain combines TRBV7-8 with TRBJ1-2; no clear D. This CDR3 has 13 residues. Germline CDR1 and CDR2: SGHVS and FQNEAQ. Trimming cost V 4 bases and J 8 bases, with 14 bases left between them. The CDR3 DNA is TGTGCCAGCAGCTCAAGACCCGGCAAGGGCTACACCTTC. Its translation is CASSSRPGKGYTF.

This chain links TRBV7-3 with TRBJ2-2; no reliable D call. The germline V gene has CDR1 SGHTA and CDR2 FQGTGA. Trimming took 5 bases from V and 6 from J, leaving 16 bases between them. The CDR3 is 15 amino acids. The CDR3 region is CASSERAGTPGELFF. CDR3 coding DNA: TGTGCCAGCAGCGAACGGGCCGGAACTCCCGGGGAGCTGTTTTTT.

CDR3 sequence: CASSPFLAGKSTDTQYF. CDR3 bases: TGTGCCAGCAGCCCATTTCTGGCGGGGAAAAGCACAGATACGCAGTATTTT. This chain links TRBV7-6 with TRBJ2-3, with D tentatively TRBD2 (6 bases). This CDR3 region has 17 residues. Germline CDR1 is SGHVS and CDR2 is FNYEAQ. With 5 bases removed from V and 0 bases from J, the gap between germline ends came to 18 bases.

This clonotype has only a few counts. As DNA, the CDR3 is TGTGCCAGCAGTTACCTGGGACAGGCTCCCGGGGAGCTGTTTTTT. Protein sequence: CASSYLGQAPGELFF. The gene calls are TRBV6-5 and TRBJ2-2; the match to TRBD1 covers 8 bases. This CDR3 region has 15 residues. Looked up from germline, CDR1 is MNHEY and CDR2 is SVGAGI. V lost 2 bases to trimming and J lost 6 bases; unmatched junction nucleotides: 5.

The gene calls are TRBV5-1 and TRBJ1-2; no clear D. The germline CDR1 and CDR2 sequences are SGHRS and YFSETQ. Trimming left V 4 bases short and J 7 bases short, with 17 bases between. The CDR3 contains 14 residues. CDR3 DNA: TGCGCCAGCAGCGGAGAGGGATTATTGGGTGGCTACACCTTC. Translating it yields CASSGEGLLGGYTF.

The rearrangement links TRBV7-3 to TRBJ1-2; tentatively, D is TRBD1 (6 bases). This CDR3 contains 14 residues. CDR1 and CDR2 from the germline V gene are SGHTA and FQGTGA. Trimming took 5 bases from V and 1 from J, leaving 11 bases between them. CDR3 protein: CASSIQGFNYGYTF. In nucleotides, the CDR3 is TGTGCCAGCAGCATACAGGGTTTTAACTATGGCTACACCTTC. The full variable domain, its missing parts supplied by reference TRBV7-3 and TRBJ1-2, is GAGVSQTPSNKVTEKGKYVELRCDPISGHTALYWYRQSLGQGPEFLIYFQGTGAADDSGLPNDRFFAVRPEGSVSTLKIQRTERGDSAVYLCASSIQGFNYGYTFGSGTRLTVV.

This clonotype has more than one count but fewer than ten. The V and J genes are TRBV2 and TRBJ2-2, with D possibly TRBD2 on 6 matching bases. The germline V and J ends were trimmed by 10 bases and 0 bases, with 15 bases remaining between them. Germline V gives CDR1 SNHLY, CDR2 FYNNEI. The CDR3 consists of 15 residues. The DNA of the CDR3 is TGTGCCACGGTGGGGGGTGTGGCGAACACCGGGGAGCTGTTTTTT. This translates into CATVGGVANTGELFF.

V is TRBV29-1 and J is TRBJ2-7; 7 bases map to TRBD1. The CDR3 extends over 14 amino acids. J lost 3 bases, V lost 4 bases, and 9 bases had no gene match. Germline V gene lookup returns CDR1 SQVTM and CDR2 ANQGSEA. CDR3 residues: CSVVPTGPYYEQYF. The CDR3 DNA reads as TGCAGCGTTGTCCCGACAGGGCCTTACTACGAGCAGTACTTC.

The chain carries TRBV24-1 and TRBJ2-3; D is possibly TRBD1 or TRBD2 (6 bases each). The CDR3 spans 16 residues. The V gene lost 7 bases and the J gene lost 3 bases, with 19 bases spanning the gap. Germline V gene sequence: CDR1 KGHDR, CDR2 SFDVKD. This CDR3 reads CATSHPGGPLTDTQYF. CDR3 coding DNA: TGTGCCACCAGCCATCCTGGGGGGCCCCTTACAGATACGCAGTATTTT.

This clonotype has only a few counts. The gene calls are TRBV24-1 and TRBJ2-1; 7 nucleotides align to TRBD1. V shed 1 base and J 8 bases; nucleotides not matched to a gene: 4. The CDR3 extends over 14 amino acids. Germline values: CDR1 KGHDR, CDR2 SFDVKD. CDR3: CATSDFTGVDEQFF. The CDR3, as DNA: TGTGCCACCAGTGATTTTACAGGGGTGGATGAGCAGTTCTTC.

The chain employs TRBV6-5 and TRBJ2-3; no reliable D call. The CDR3 has 14 amino acids. Trimming pared 3 bases from V and 2 bases from J, leaving 9 bases between. The V gene's germline CDR1 is MNHEY and CDR2 SVGAGI. The CDR3 is CASSYTGNTDTQYF. The DNA for the CDR3 is TGTGCCAGCAGTTATACGGGCAACACAGATACGCAGTATTTT.

This clonotype has just a few counts. The chain is built from TRBV20-1 and TRBJ1-4; D is possibly TRBD1 (5 bases). Deletions cut 4 bases from V and 4 bases from J, with 13 bases between. CDR1 is DFQATT and CDR2 is SNEGSKA in the germline V gene (reference sequence). This CDR3 region has 14 residues. The CDR3 is CSATRGFFNEKLFF. The DNA of the CDR3 is TGCAGTGCTACTCGGGGCTTCTTTAATGAAAAACTGTTTTTT.